This TCR beta chain was sequenced during a study of cytomegalovirus exposure and HLA in healthy donors. Both 60 Vbeta primers and 13 Jbeta primers went into the PCR. Repertoires were generated with immunoSEQ multiplex PCR, while TCRdb's copy carries only in-frame clones and drops some. Among 95,000 to 150,000 clones, around 66% were seen once, and the ten largest hold 1.5% to 1.9%. Sample: PBMCs. This TCR was recovered from a man in his late teens or twenties in good health and CMV-seronegative.

The CDR3 sequence: CASSLDPRRSQPQHF. The CDR3 nucleotides are TGTGCCAGCAGCTTAGACCCTCGCCGGAGTCAGCCCCAGCATTTT. The chain is built from TRBV7-6 and TRBJ1-5, with no clear D. The CDR3 extends over 15 amino acids. The ends were cut back, 1 base at V and 6 bases at J, with 13 bases in the middle. Germline V gene data show CDR1 as SGHVS and CDR2 as FNYEAQ.